Below are 13 T cell receptor beta chains sequenced from a single sample in a study of blood T cell repertoires in COVID-19. The assay was immunoSEQ multiplex PCR, and TCRdb's table has in-frame clones only and misses some. The sample lists around 20,000 clones, about 90% occurring once. Sequencing was carried out using peripheral blood. All receptors come from a human donor in a cohort sampled during active COVID-19.

This chain uses TRBV27 with TRBJ2-5; a weak D match, TRBD1 (5 bases). In germline, CDR1 is MNHEY, CDR2 SMNVEV (reference sequence). V was clipped by 5 bases and J by 2 bases, with 12 bases between them. This CDR3 has 14 residues. Here the CDR3 DNA reads TGTGCCAGCAGTAATAGACAGTCTCAAGAGACCCAGTACTTC. Translating gives CASSNRQSQETQYF.

As DNA, the CDR3 is TGTGCCATCGGGAGTAATAGCACAGATACGCAGTATTTT. It encodes CAIGSNSTDTQYF. This chain joins TRBV7-9 and TRBJ2-3, with D possibly matching TRBD2 (6 bases). CDR3 size: 13 residues. Germline assignment: CDR1 SEHNR and CDR2 FQNEAQ (reference sequence). Between the trimmed V and J ends, which lost 10 bases and 0 bases, there was a span of 11 bases.

V usage is TRBV7-9 and J usage is TRBJ2-5; a weak D match, TRBD2 (6 bases). This CDR3 spans 16 amino acids. Germline assignment: CDR1 SEHNR and CDR2 FQNEAQ (reference sequence). Trimming removed 4 bases from V and 0 bases from J, with 15 bases in between. Here the CDR3 DNA reads TGTGCCAGCAGCTATCCGGGACTCCAGTACCAAGAGACCCAGTACTTC. Translated: CASSYPGLQYQETQYF.

The chain's CDR3 is CASSLAGLGTQYF. The CDR3 DNA is TGTGCCAGCAGTTTGGCCGGTCTAGGCACCCAGTACTTC. The chain links TRBV27 to TRBJ2-5; no clear D gene. The germline V and J ends were trimmed by 3 bases and 8 bases, with 13 bases remaining between them. CDR1 and CDR2 from the germline V gene are MNHEY and SMNVEV (reference sequence). The CDR3 consists of 13 residues.

The chain is built from TRBV27 and TRBJ1-3; D ambiguous. Trimming pared 2 bases from V and 1 base from J, leaving 9 bases between. The CDR3 length is 15 residues. CDR1 MNHEY and CDR2 SMNVEV come from the germline V gene (reference sequence). The CDR3 sequence is CASSLRGYSGNTIYF. The CDR3 DNA reads TGTGCCAGCAGTTTAAGAGGGTATTCTGGAAACACCATATATTTT.

The chain carries TRBV30 and TRBJ2-1, with D uncertain. This CDR3 has 15 amino acids. The V gene lost 0 bases and the J gene lost 4 bases, with 13 bases spanning the gap. Germline V gene lookup returns CDR1 GTSNPN and CDR2 SVGIG (reference sequence). CDR3 amino acids: CAWSVSSSLYNEQFF. CDR3 nucleotide sequence: TGTGCCTGGAGTGTATCTAGTAGTCTGTACAATGAGCAGTTCTTC.

This chain uses TRBV28 with TRBJ2-3, with 8 bases that match TRBD2. V was pared by 6 bases and J by 4 bases, with 12 bases of the junction left unmatched. CDR1 is MDHEN and CDR2 is SYDVKM in the germline V gene. The CDR3 totals 16 residues. CDR3 nucleotide sequence: TGTGCCAGCAGATCGCCCCACCTACTAGCGGCAGATACGCAGTATTTT. Residues: CASRSPHLLAADTQYF.

This chain joins TRBV3-1 (or the pseudogene TRBV3-2) and TRBJ1-1, with D unresolved. V was clipped by 1 base and J by 1 base, with 16 bases between them. This CDR3 is 17 amino acids long. Germline assignment: CDR1 LGHDT and CDR2 YNNKEL (reference sequence). The CDR3 is CASSQAGAAGGNTEAFF. The CDR3 DNA is TGTGCCAGCAGCCAAGCCGGAGCAGCAGGAGGGAACACTGAAGCTTTCTTT.

The chain joins TRBV28 to TRBJ2-7; the D gene is possibly TRBD1 (6 bases). The CDR3 covers 14 residues. V was trimmed by 6 bases and J by 3 bases, leaving 15 bases between them. The germline CDR1 and CDR2 sequences are MDHEN and SYDVKM. As DNA, the CDR3 is TGTGCCAGCAGCCTGGTACAGGGTTACTACGAGCAGTACTTC. Its translation is CASSLVQGYYEQYF.

The chain carries TRBV2 and TRBJ2-5; perhaps TRBD2 as D (5 bases). Trimming left V 4 bases short and J 5 bases short, with 17 bases between. CDR3 length: 15 residues. CDR1 is SNHLY, CDR2 FYNNEI, per germline. The CDR3 coding sequence is TGTGCCAGCAGTGGTGTGCTAGCCAGTAGGGAGACCCAGTACTTC. Translating it yields CASSGVLASRETQYF.

The chain couples TRBV15 to TRBJ1-1; the D gene is possibly TRBD1 (6 bases). This CDR3 region has 15 residues. Trimming removed 2 bases at V and 6 bases at J, with 16 bases between. CDR1 is LNHNV, CDR2 YYDKDF, per germline (reference sequence). The CDR3 loop is CATSRLGEGGSEAFF. DNA of the CDR3: TGTGCCACCAGCAGATTGGGGGAGGGGGGGTCTGAAGCTTTCTTT.

The J gene is TRBJ1-2, the V gene TRBV5-5; 9 nucleotides line up with TRBD1. The CDR3 extends over 15 amino acids. J was trimmed by 8 bases and V by 0 bases; bases with no gene match: 8. Germline assignment: CDR1 SGHKS and CDR2 YYEKEE (reference sequence). As DNA, the CDR3 is TGTGCCAGCAGCTTGGATCCGGGACAGGGTCGGGGCTACACCTTC. Amino acid sequence: CASSLDPGQGRGYTF.

This chain joins TRBV9 and TRBJ2-1; tentative D call: TRBD2 (5 bases). The V and J ends lost 0 bases and 8 bases respectively, with 15 bases between them. This CDR3 has 15 amino acids. Germline V gene data show CDR1 as SGDLS and CDR2 as YYNGEE. This CDR3 is CASSVVGGFDYEQFF. As DNA, the CDR3 is TGTGCCAGCAGCGTAGTTGGCGGGTTCGACTATGAGCAGTTCTTC. The entire variable domain, with the rest obtained from reference TRBV9 and TRBJ2-1, is as follows: DSGVTQTPKHLITATGQRVTLRCSPRSGDLSVYWYQQSLDQGLQFLIQYYNGEERAKGNILERFSAQQFPDLHSELNLSSLELGDSALYFCASSVVGGFDYEQFFGPGTRLTVL.